Included here is one T cell receptor beta chain sequence, with context. Its target is not known. The data originate from a study of post-analysis software for immune sequencing data. The study, taken as a whole, reports: Patients had higher frequencies than controls of roughly five TRBV segments, including TRBV5-6, TRBV5-1 and TRBV20-1.

CDR1 is SQVTM, CDR2 ANQGSEA, per germline. This CDR3 spans 15 amino acids. Trimming took 4 bases from V and 3 from J; bases not matched to a gene: 11. TCR beta cDNA libraries had unique molecular identifiers. TCRdb re-called the PCR reads through MiXCR, storing one row per CDR3 protein. Of roughly 650,000 distinct CDR3 sequences in the sample, 55% to 60% were seen once. Sample: blood. This sequence was found in a girl aged 2-10 years with multiple sclerosis. The gene calls are TRBV29-1 and TRBJ2-5; 7 bases fit TRBD1. The CDR3 region is CSVAGGHRGEETQYF. The CDR3 DNA reads as TGCAGCGTTGCAGGGGGTCACAGGGGTGAAGAGACCCAGTACTTC.